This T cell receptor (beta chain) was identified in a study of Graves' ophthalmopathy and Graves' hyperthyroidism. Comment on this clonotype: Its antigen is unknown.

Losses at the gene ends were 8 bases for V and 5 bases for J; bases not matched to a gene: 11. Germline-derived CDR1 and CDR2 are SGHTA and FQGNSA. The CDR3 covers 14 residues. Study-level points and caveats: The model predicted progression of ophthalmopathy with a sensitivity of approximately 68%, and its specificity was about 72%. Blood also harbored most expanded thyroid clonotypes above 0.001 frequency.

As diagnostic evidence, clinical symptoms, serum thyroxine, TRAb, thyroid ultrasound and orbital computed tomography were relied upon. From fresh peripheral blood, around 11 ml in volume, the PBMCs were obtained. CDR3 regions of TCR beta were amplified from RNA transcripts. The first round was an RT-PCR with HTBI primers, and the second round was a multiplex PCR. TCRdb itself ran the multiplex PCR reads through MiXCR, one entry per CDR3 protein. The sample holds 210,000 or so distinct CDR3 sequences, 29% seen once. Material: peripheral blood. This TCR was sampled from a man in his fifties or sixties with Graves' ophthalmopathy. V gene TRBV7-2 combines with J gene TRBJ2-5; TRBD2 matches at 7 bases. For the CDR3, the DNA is TGTGCCAGCGCAGGACGGGGGGTGGGGGAGACCCAGTACTTC. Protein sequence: CASAGRGVGETQYF.